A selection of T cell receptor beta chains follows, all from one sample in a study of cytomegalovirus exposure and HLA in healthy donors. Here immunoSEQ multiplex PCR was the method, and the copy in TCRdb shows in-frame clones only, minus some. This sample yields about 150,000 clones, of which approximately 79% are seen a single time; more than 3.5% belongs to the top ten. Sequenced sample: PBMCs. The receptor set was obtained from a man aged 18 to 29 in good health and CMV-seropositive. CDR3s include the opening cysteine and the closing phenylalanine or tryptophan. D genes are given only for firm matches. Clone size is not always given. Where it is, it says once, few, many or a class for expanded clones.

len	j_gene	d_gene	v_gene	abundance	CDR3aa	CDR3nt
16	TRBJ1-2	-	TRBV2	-	CASSETLRGQHYGYTF	TGTGCCAGCAGTGAAACCCTGCGGGGGCAACACTATGGCTACACCTTC
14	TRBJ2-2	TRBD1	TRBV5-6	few	CASRRQGNTGELFF	TGTGCCAGCAGGCGACAGGGGAACACCGGGGAGCTGTTTTTT
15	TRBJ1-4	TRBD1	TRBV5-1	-	CASSSQGADNEKLFF	TGCGCCAGCAGCTCACAGGGGGCGGATAATGAAAAACTGTTTTTT
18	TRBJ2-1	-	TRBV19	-	CASSISTGARGSYNEQFF	TGTGCCAGTAGTATATCCACGGGAGCCCGGGGCTCCTACAATGAGCAGTTCTTC
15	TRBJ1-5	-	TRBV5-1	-	CASSLGGDSNQPQHF	TGCGCCAGCAGCTTGGGGGGAGATAGCAATCAGCCCCAGCATTTT
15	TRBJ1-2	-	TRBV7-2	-	CASSLSHGGAYGYTF	TGTGCCAGCAGCTTATCCCACGGAGGGGCCTATGGCTACACCTTC
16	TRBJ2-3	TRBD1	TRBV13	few	CASSPGTGYGTDTQYF	TGTGCCAGCAGCCCCGGGACAGGGTACGGCACAGATACGCAGTATTTT
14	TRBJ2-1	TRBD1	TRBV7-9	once	CASSSDRAGNEQFF	TGTGCCAGCAGCTCCGACAGGGCAGGGAATGAGCAGTTCTTC
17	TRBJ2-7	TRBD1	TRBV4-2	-	CASSHDSQDRTYYEQYF	TGTGCCAGCAGCCATGATTCCCAGGACAGGACGTACTACGAGCAGTACTTC
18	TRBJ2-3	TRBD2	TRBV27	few	CASSLSGGHQISTDTQYF	TGTGCCAGCAGTTTAAGCGGGGGCCACCAAATAAGCACAGATACGCAGTATTTT
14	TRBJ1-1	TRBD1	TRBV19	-	CASSPGTANTEAFF	TGTGCCAGTAGTCCCGGGACAGCAAACACTGAAGCTTTCTTT
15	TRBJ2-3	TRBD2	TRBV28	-	CASSLAGGHTDTQYF	TGTGCCAGCAGTTTGGCGGGGGGGCACACAGATACGCAGTATTTT
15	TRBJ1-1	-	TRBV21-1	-	CASSKRTDRGTEAFF	TGTGCCAGCAGCAAAAGGACAGACAGAGGCACTGAAGCTTTCTTT
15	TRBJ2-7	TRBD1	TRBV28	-	CASSFGTGGENEQYF	TGTGCCAGCAGTTTTGGGACAGGGGGTGAGAACGAGCAGTACTTC
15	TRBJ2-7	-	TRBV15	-	CATSRDEGGIYEQYF	TGTGCCACCAGCAGAGATGAAGGAGGGATATACGAGCAGTACTTC
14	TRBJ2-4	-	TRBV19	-	CASSILGGRNIQYF	TGTGCCAGTAGTATCTTGGGGGGGCGGAACATTCAGTACTTC
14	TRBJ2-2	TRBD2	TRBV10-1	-	CASREAGGNGELFF	TGCGCCAGCAGGGAAGCGGGGGGAAACGGGGAGCTGTTTTTT
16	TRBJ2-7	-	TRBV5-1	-	CASSTGHRNPSYEQYF	TGCGCCAGCAGCACGGGACACCGGAATCCTTCCTACGAGCAGTACTTC
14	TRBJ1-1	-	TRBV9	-	CASSKRGGVAEAFF	TGTGCCAGCAGCAAAAGGGGAGGGGTAGCTGAAGCTTTCTTT
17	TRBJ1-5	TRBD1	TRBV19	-	CASSIGLDRAYSGTQHF	TGTGCCAGTAGTATCGGTTTAGACAGGGCCTACTCTGGAACCCAGCATTTT
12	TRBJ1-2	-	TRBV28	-	CASSRRRYGYTF	TGTGCCAGCAGTAGGCGGCGCTATGGCTACACCTTC
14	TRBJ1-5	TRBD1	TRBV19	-	CASRTQQGNQPQHF	TGTGCCAGTCGAACCCAACAGGGGAATCAGCCCCAGCATTTT
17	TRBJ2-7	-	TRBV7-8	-	CASSQPDWGVLRYEQYF	TGTGCCAGCAGCCAGCCGGACTGGGGGGTTCTGAGGTACGAGCAGTACTTC
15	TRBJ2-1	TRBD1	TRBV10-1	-	CASSETGGSYNEQFF	TGCGCCAGCAGCGAAACAGGGGGCTCATACAATGAGCAGTTCTTC
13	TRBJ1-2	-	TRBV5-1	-	CASSHDRNYGYTF	TGCGCCAGCAGTCATGACAGGAACTATGGCTACACCTTC
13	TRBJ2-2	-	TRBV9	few	CASSVAMAGELFF	TGTGCCAGCAGCGTAGCTATGGCCGGGGAGCTGTTTTTT
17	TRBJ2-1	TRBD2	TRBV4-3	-	CASSQDPGLAGDGEQFF	TGCGCCAGCAGCCAAGATCCAGGGCTAGCGGGAGATGGTGAGCAGTTCTTC
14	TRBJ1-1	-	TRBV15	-	CATSREEVEGQAFF	TGTGCCACCAGCAGAGAGGAGGTAGAAGGGCAAGCTTTCTTT
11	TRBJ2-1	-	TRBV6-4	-	CASFLQHQQFF	TGTGCCAGCTTTTTACAGCATCAGCAGTTCTTC
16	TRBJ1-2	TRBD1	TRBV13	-	CASSLGGQGSGDGYTF	TGTGCCAGCAGCTTGGGGGGACAGGGGAGTGGTGATGGCTACACCTTC
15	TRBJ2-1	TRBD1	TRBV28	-	CASSPGGPSHNEQFF	TGTGCCAGCAGTCCAGGGGGACCCTCCCACAATGAGCAGTTCTTC
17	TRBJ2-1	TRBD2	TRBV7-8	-	CASSFDHGTSGSNEQFF	TGTGCCAGCAGCTTCGACCATGGGACTAGCGGGAGCAATGAGCAGTTCTTC
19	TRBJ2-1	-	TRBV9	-	CASSARGAGDVSRNNEQFF	TGTGCCAGCAGCGCACGGGGGGCGGGGGATGTAAGTAGGAACAATGAGCAGTTCTTC
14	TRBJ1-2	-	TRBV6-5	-	CASSRGGAGYGYTF	TGTGCCAGCAGTCGGGGGGGGGCTGGGTATGGCTACACCTTC
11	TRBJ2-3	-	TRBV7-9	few	CASSSSDTQYF	TGTGCCAGCAGCTCCTCAGATACGCAGTATTTT
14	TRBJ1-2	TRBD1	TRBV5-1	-	CASSLSVGDRRYTF	TGCGCCAGCAGCTTGTCAGTAGGGGACAGGAGGTACACCTTC
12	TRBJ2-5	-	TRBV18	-	CASSPERETQYF	TGTGCCAGCTCACCAGAGAGGGAGACCCAGTACTTC
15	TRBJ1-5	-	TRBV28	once	CASSPTLTQQQPQHF	TGTGCCAGCAGCCCGACCCTGACACAACAGCAGCCCCAGCATTTT
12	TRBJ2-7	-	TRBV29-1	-	CSAAFGGYEQYF	TGCAGCGCCGCTTTCGGGGGCTACGAGCAGTACTTC
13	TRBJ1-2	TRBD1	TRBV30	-	CAWNKDRVYGYTF	TGTGCCTGGAACAAGGACAGGGTCTATGGCTACACCTTC
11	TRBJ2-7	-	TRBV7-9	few	CASSLGVEQYF	TGTGCCAGCAGCTTAGGAGTAGAGCAGTACTTC
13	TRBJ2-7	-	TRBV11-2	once	CASSLAYLYEQYF	TGTGCCAGCAGCTTAGCCTACCTCTACGAGCAGTACTTC
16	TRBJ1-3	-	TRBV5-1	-	CASSDQGPYSGNTIYF	TGCGCCAGCAGCGACCAGGGGCCCTACTCTGGAAACACCATATATTTT
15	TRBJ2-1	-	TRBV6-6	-	CASAPGGLPDNEQFF	TGTGCCAGCGCTCCCGGGGGGCTTCCAGACAATGAGCAGTTCTTC
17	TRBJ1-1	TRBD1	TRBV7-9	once	CASSSILTGTLNTEAFF	TGTGCCAGCAGCTCAATCCTGACAGGGACCTTGAACACTGAAGCTTTCTTT
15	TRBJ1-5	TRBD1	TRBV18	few	CASSSDRGSNQPQHF	TGTGCCAGCTCATCGGACAGGGGGAGCAATCAGCCCCAGCATTTT
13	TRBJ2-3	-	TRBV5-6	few	CASITTGTDTQYF	TGTGCCAGCATTACTACAGGGACAGATACGCAGTATTTT
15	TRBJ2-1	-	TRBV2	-	CASSQWLSSYNEQFF	TGTGCCAGCAGTCAGTGGCTCTCCTCCTACAATGAGCAGTTCTTC
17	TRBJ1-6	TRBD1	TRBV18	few	CASSPLTSRGNNSPLHF	TGTGCCAGCTCACCACTTACGAGCAGGGGGAATAATTCACCCCTCCACTTT
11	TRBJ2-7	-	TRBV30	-	CAWSHEGGQYF	TGTGCCTGGAGCCATGAAGGGGGGCAGTACTTC
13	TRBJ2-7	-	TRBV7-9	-	CASSLESSYEQYF	TGTGCCAGCAGCTTAGAGAGTTCCTACGAGCAGTACTTC
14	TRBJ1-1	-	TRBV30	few	CAGGRGTINTEAFF	TGTGCCGGTGGGCGGGGAACAATAAACACTGAAGCTTTCTTT